These 26 T cell receptor beta chains were all obtained from the same sample, sequenced in a study of T cell responses to AZD1222 COVID-19 vaccine. Assay used: immunoSEQ multiplex PCR; TCRdb lists only in-frame clones, some missing. The profile shows some 130,000 clones, roughly 91% of them singletons. The input for sequencing was peripheral blood, taken 28 days after the second AZD1222 dose. All receptors come from an adult who received the AZD1222 COVID-19 vaccine.

The genes are TRBV18 and TRBJ1-4, with D possibly matching TRBD1 (6 bases). The CDR3 totals 17 residues. Deletions cut 1 base from V and 3 bases from J, with 15 bases between. Per the germline V gene, CDR1 is KGHSH and CDR2 is LQKENI. The CDR3 here is CASSPLSGVIPNEKLFF. The CDR3 coding sequence is TGTGCCAGCTCACCACTCTCAGGGGTGATCCCTAATGAAAAACTGTTTTTT. Drawing the rest from reference TRBV18 and TRBJ1-4, the complete variable domain is NAGVMQNPRHLVRRRGQEARLRCSPMKGHSHVYWYRQLPEEGLKFMVYLQKENIIDESGMPKERFSAEFPKEGPSILRIQQVVRGDSAAYFCASSPLSGVIPNEKLFFGSGTQLSVL.

The V gene is TRBV18, the J gene TRBJ2-7; D unresolved. The CDR3 runs 13 residues. Germline V CDR1 and CDR2: KGHSH, LQKENI. V lost 6 bases to trimming and J lost 2 bases, with 11 bases between them. CDR3 region: CASSPSRAYEQYF. The CDR3 nucleotides read TGTGCCAGCTCCCCTTCAAGGGCCTACGAGCAGTACTTC.

This clone was recorded once. The chain joins TRBV30 to TRBJ2-7; 7 nucleotides match TRBD1. Germline lookup yields CDR1 GTSNPN and CDR2 SVGIG (reference sequence). The CDR3 consists of 14 residues. V dropped 4 bases and J dropped 2; count of bases not matched to a gene: 8. DNA of the CDR3: TGTGCCTGGAATCGACAGGGATTTACCTACGAGCAGTACTTC. Translating gives CAWNRQGFTYEQYF.

CDR3 amino acids: CASSLGSSRAYTGELFF. CDR3 DNA: TGTGCCAGCAGCTTAGGGTCCTCCAGGGCATACACCGGGGAGCTGTTTTTT. J is TRBJ2-2 and V is TRBV11-2, with D maybe TRBD1 (5 bases). The germline V and J ends were trimmed by 1 base and 3 bases, with 15 bases remaining between them. Germline assignment: CDR1 SGHAT and CDR2 FQNNGV. The length of the CDR3 is 17 residues. Filled out from reference TRBV11-2 and TRBJ2-2, the complete variable domain reads EAGVAQSPRYKIIEKRQSVAFWCNPISGHATLYWYQQILGQGPKLLIQFQNNGVVDDSQLPKDRFSAERLKGVDSTLKIQPAKLEDSAVYLCASSLGSSRAYTGELFFGEGSRLTVL.

This rearrangement joins TRBV27 to TRBJ2-7; perhaps TRBD1 as D (5 bases). Per germline, CDR1 MNHEY and CDR2 SMNVEV (reference sequence). The CDR3 sequence is 16 residues long. Trimming cost V 2 bases and J 3 bases, with 17 bases left between them. CDR3 protein: CASSLRGVGSNYEQYF. The CDR3 DNA sequence: TGTGCCAGCAGTTTAAGGGGCGTGGGGTCCAACTACGAGCAGTACTTC.

This clone was counted a single time. One junction end disagrees with the germline gene, perhaps due to a read error. The V and J genes are TRBV7-7 and TRBJ2-5; 9 bases agree with TRBD2. This CDR3 has 15 amino acids. Germline assignment: CDR1 SSHAT and CDR2 FNYEAQ (reference sequence). CDR3 loop: CASSYASGTSETQYF. CDR3 coding DNA: TGTGCTAGCAGCTATGCCTCAGGGACTAGCGAGACCCAGTACTTC.

The V gene is TRBV19, the J gene TRBJ2-3, with TRBD1 identical over 9 bases. CDR3 length equals 15 residues. Trimming cost V 6 bases and J 4 bases; bases outside gene matches: 8. Germline CDR1 is LNHDA and CDR2 is SQIVND (reference sequence). CDR3 region: CASREGQGHSDTQYF. CDR3 nucleotide sequence: TGTGCCAGTAGGGAGGGACAGGGTCATTCAGATACGCAGTATTTT.

For this clone: The junction does not match germline at one end; this may be a read error. V and J are TRBV19 and TRBJ1-1, with TRBD1 identical over 8 bases. CDR3 length equals 12 residues. Per the germline V gene, CDR1 is LNHDA and CDR2 is SQIVND (reference sequence). CDR3 residues: CASSAPGQDLTF. CDR3 coding DNA: TGTGCCAGTAGCGCTCCGGGACAGGATTTGACGTTT.

The chain carries TRBV7-9 and TRBJ1-1; TRBD1 is a possible D gene (6 bases). The CDR3 has 14 amino acids. V gave up 2 bases and J gave up 4 bases, with 11 bases separating them. Germline CDR1 SEHNR, CDR2 FQNEAQ (reference sequence). The CDR3 DNA reads as TGTGCCAGCAGCTTACCCGGAGGGGGCACTGAAGCTTTCTTT. Translating gives CASSLPGGGTEAFF. Filled out from reference TRBV7-9 and TRBJ1-1, the complete variable domain reads DTGVSQNPRHKITKRGQNVTFRCDPISEHNRLYWYRQTLGQGPEFLTYFQNEAQLEKSRLLSDRFSAERPKGSFSTLEIQRTEQGDSAMYLCASSLPGGGTEAFFGQGTRLTVV.

The chain uses TRBV5-1 and TRBJ1-2, with a possible D match to TRBD1 (6 bases). Germline values: CDR1 SGHRS, CDR2 YFSETQ. V was pared by 4 bases and J by 4 bases, with 29 bases between. CDR3 size: 19 residues. The DNA for the CDR3 is TGCGCCAGCAGCAAGGGGGTTACCTCCGGCCGACAGAATAGCTATGGCTACACCTTC. As protein: CASSKGVTSGRQNSYGYTF.

The chain is built from TRBV6-6 and TRBJ2-2; the D call may be TRBD1 or TRBD2 (5 bases each). The CDR3 runs to 16 residues. The germline V gene has CDR1 MNHNY and CDR2 SVGAGI (reference sequence). Trimming pared 4 bases from V and 6 bases from J, leaving 18 bases between. The chain's CDR3 is CASSSAGTRGAGELFF. In DNA, the CDR3 is TGTGCCAGCAGTTCGGCCGGGACCCGCGGCGCCGGGGAGCTGTTTTTT.

The V and J genes are TRBV2 and TRBJ1-5, with D possibly being TRBD1 (5 bases). The CDR3 covers 13 residues. Germline CDR1 is SNHLY and CDR2 is FYNNEI. V lost 6 bases and J 7 bases, leaving 13 bases between the germline ends. The CDR3 region is CASSNRGAQPQHF. DNA of the CDR3: TGTGCCAGCAGCAATCGTGGGGCGCAGCCCCAGCATTTT. The whole variable domain, remainder taken from reference TRBV2 and TRBJ1-5, is EPEVTQTPSHQVTQMGQEVILRCVPISNHLYFYWYRQILGQKVEFLVSFYNNEISEKSEIFDDQFSVERPDGSNFTLKIRSTKLEDSAMYFCASSNRGAQPQHFGDGTRLSIL.

The J gene is TRBJ1-1, the V gene TRBV7-2, with D tentatively TRBD1 (6 bases). The length of the CDR3 is 14 residues. V lost 1 base, J lost 5 bases, and 11 bases lay in between. Germline CDR1 SGHTA, CDR2 FQGNSA. The CDR3 loop reads CASSLVGAITEAFF. DNA for the CDR3: TGTGCCAGCAGCTTAGTGGGGGCCATAACTGAAGCTTTCTTT.

The V and J genes are TRBV7-2 and TRBJ1-1, with 7 bases fitting TRBD1. The J segment lost 0 bases and the V segment lost 5 bases, leaving 3 bases of the junction unmatched. The germline V gene has CDR1 SGHTA and CDR2 FQGNSA. The CDR3 sequence is 14 residues long. The CDR3 loop is CASSPGQLNTEAFF. The CDR3 DNA sequence: TGTGCCAGCAGCCCGGGACAGTTGAACACTGAAGCTTTCTTT. Full variable domain (missing parts from reference TRBV7-2 and TRBJ1-1): GAGVSQSPSNKVTEKGKDVELRCDPISGHTALYWYRQSLGQGLEFLIYFQGNSAPDKSGLPSDRFSAERTGGSVSTLTIQRTQQEDSAVYLCASSPGQLNTEAFFGQGTRLTVV.

The chain links TRBV12-3 or TRBV12-4 to TRBJ2-7; D possibly corresponds to TRBD1 (5 bases). Trimming removed 6 bases from V and 4 bases from J, with 10 bases in between. This CDR3 is 12 amino acids long. CDR3 loop: CASSLDSYEQYF. CDR3 sequence (DNA): TGTGCCAGCAGCCTCGACAGTTACGAGCAGTACTTC.

The chain has TRBV5-3 and TRBJ2-7, with 8 positions matching TRBD1. TRBV5-3 is marked as an open reading frame, function uncertain. The CDR3 has 18 residues. Losses at the gene ends were 1 base for V and 2 bases for J; bases not matched to a gene: 14. The CDR3 loop is CARSLKTEEGQETYEQYF. In nucleotides, the CDR3 is TGTGCCAGAAGCTTGAAAACCGAGGAGGGACAGGAGACCTACGAGCAGTACTTC.

The rearrangement links TRBV10-3 to TRBJ2-7, with D possibly matching TRBD1 (5 bases). The CDR3 extends over 13 amino acids. Deletions cut 4 bases from V and 7 bases from J, with 14 bases between. Germline CDR1 and CDR2: ENHRY and SYGVKD. The CDR3 sequence: CAISGQPKREQYF. The CDR3 DNA reads TGTGCCATCAGTGGACAGCCAAAGAGAGAGCAGTACTTC.

This clone was recorded a few times. The chain has TRBV12-3 or TRBV12-4 and TRBJ1-4; D possibly corresponds to TRBD1 (6 bases). The CDR3 totals 13 residues. The V and J ends lost 2 bases and 7 bases respectively, with 8 bases between them. The CDR3 coding sequence is TGTGCCAGCAGTTTACAGGGGATTGAAAAACTGTTTTTT. Protein sequence: CASSLQGIEKLFF.

The J gene is TRBJ2-3, the V gene TRBV6-5, with no clear D. Trimming took 0 bases from V and 10 from J, leaving 14 bases between them. The germline V gene encodes CDR1 MNHEY and CDR2 SVGAGI. This CDR3 is built from 14 residues. CDR3 nucleotide sequence: TGTGCCAGCAGTTACTCTCTTCTGCGCGGTCCGCAGTATTTT. Its protein product is CASSYSLLRGPQYF.

The chain combines TRBV27 with TRBJ2-7, with D perhaps matching TRBD1 (6 bases). Germline V gene data show CDR1 as MNHEY and CDR2 as SMNVEV (reference sequence). With 2 bases removed from V and 2 bases from J, the gap between germline ends came to 13 bases. CDR3 size: 15 residues. CDR3: CASSLKKDRAYEQYF. DNA for the CDR3: TGTGCCAGCAGTTTAAAAAAGGACAGAGCCTACGAGCAGTACTTC.

The sample holds one count of this clone. This rearrangement joins TRBV2 to TRBJ1-2; tentatively, D is TRBD1 (6 bases). The CDR3 consists of 14 residues. V lost 8 bases, J lost 0 bases, and 13 bases lay in between. The germline gives CDR1 SNHLY, CDR2 FYNNEI. CDR3 region: CASGGGLANYGYTF. CDR3 DNA: TGTGCCAGCGGGGGGGGCTTAGCTAACTATGGCTACACCTTC.

The genes are TRBV7-9 and TRBJ2-7; D is perhaps TRBD1 or TRBD2 (5 bases each). The germline V and J ends were trimmed by 11 bases and 2 bases, with 19 bases remaining between them. In germline, CDR1 is SEHNR, CDR2 FQNEAQ (reference sequence). The CDR3 contains 14 residues. This chain's CDR3 is CAVIRRDPTYEQYF. DNA for the CDR3: TGTGCCGTGATACGCCGGGACCCAACCTACGAGCAGTACTTC. Based on the CDR3 plus reference TRBV7-9 and TRBJ2-7, the full variable domain is DTGVSQNPRHKITKRGQNVTFRCDPISEHNRLYWYRQTLGQGPEFLTYFQNEAQLEKSRLLSDRFSAERPKGSFSTLEIQRTEQGDSAMYLCAVIRRDPTYEQYFGPGTRLTVT.

The rearrangement joins TRBV5-1 to TRBJ1-4, with D tentatively TRBD1 (5 bases). The germline gives CDR1 SGHRS, CDR2 YFSETQ. This CDR3 has 16 amino acids. V was pared by 0 bases and J by 6 bases, with 15 bases between. The DNA of the CDR3 is TGCGCCAGCAGCTTGGGGGCCGGGGCTCGGGATGAAAAACTGTTTTTT. Translating gives CASSLGAGARDEKLFF.

This chain connects TRBV6-5 to TRBJ2-7; TRBD2 agrees at 8 bases. V gave up 7 bases and J gave up 5 bases; unmatched junction bases: 10. The CDR3 is 14 residues long. Germline V CDR1 and CDR2: MNHEY, SVGAGI. The CDR3 bases are TGTGCCAGCAATCCTCCGGGAGGGTTGGACGAGCAGTACTTC. It is translated as CASNPPGGLDEQYF.

The CDR3 spells CASRLAGLNTQYF. In DNA form, the CDR3 reads TGTGCCAGCCGACTAGCGGGGCTCAATACGCAGTATTTT. The chain joins TRBV19 to TRBJ2-3, with TRBD2 matching 11 bases. The CDR3 has 13 amino acids. CDR1 and CDR2 from the germline V gene are LNHDA and SQIVND (reference sequence). V lost 9 bases, J lost 7 bases, and 6 bases stayed unmatched.

This chain links TRBV4-1 with TRBJ2-3; 9 bases line up with TRBD1. The V gene's germline CDR1 is MGHRA and CDR2 YSYEKL. V dropped 4 bases and J dropped 4; count of bases not matched to a gene: 12. The CDR3 sequence is 17 residues long. DNA of the CDR3: TGCGCCAGCAGCCCTCACGGTTGGGACAGGGACCCAGATACGCAGTATTTT. Translated, it gives CASSPHGWDRDPDTQYF.